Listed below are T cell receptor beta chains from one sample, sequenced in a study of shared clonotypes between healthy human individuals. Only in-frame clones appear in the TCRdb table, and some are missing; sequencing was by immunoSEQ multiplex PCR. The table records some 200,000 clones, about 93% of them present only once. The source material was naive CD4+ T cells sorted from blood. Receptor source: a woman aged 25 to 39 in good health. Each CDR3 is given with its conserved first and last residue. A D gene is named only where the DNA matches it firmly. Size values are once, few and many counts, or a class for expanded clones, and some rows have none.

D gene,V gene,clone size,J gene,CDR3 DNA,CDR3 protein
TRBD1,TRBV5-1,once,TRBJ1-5,TGCGCCAGCAGCTCGACGGGGACAGGGTGCCTTAGCAATCAGCCCCAGCATTTT,CASSSTGTGCLSNQPQHF
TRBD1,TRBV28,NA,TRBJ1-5,TGTGCCAGCAGGCCCGGACAGGGTGGGCAGCCCCAGCATTTT,CASRPGQGGQPQHF
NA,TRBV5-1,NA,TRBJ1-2,TGCGCCAGCAGCTTGGAAGGGGCTCTGGGCTACACCTTC,CASSLEGALGYTF
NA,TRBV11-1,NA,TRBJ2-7,TGTGCCAGCAGCCCTTTCGGACGTTCCTACGAGCAGTACTTC,CASSPFGRSYEQYF
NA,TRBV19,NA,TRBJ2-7,TGTGCCAGTAGGCCGGAGGGCTCCCGCTCCGAGCAGTACTTC,CASRPEGSRSEQYF
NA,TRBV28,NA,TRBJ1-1,TGTGCCAGCAGTTTTTCAGGGAAAGGCACTGAAGCTTTCTTT,CASSFSGKGTEAFF
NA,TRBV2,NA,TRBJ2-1,TGTGCCAGCAGCCCGGGGCCGATAGGCCATGAGCAGTTCTTC,CASSPGPIGHEQFF
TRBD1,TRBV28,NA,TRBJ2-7,TGTGCCAGCAGTTGGACAGGGAAAATATTCCACGAGCAGTACTTC,CASSWTGKIFHEQYF
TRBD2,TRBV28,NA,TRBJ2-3,TGTGCCAGTATTGGTGCCGGCCCGGGACTAGCGGGAGGCCTTAGCACAGATACGCAGTATTTT,CASIGAGPGLAGGLSTDTQYF
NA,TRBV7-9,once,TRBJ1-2,TGTGCCAGCAGCTTAGACCAGGGAGGTCCTGGCTACACCTTC,CASSLDQGGPGYTF
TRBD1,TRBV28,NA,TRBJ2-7,TGTGCCAGCAGCTCCTCCGGGACAGGGTCCTACGAGCAGTACTTC,CASSSSGTGSYEQYF
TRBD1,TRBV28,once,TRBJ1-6,TGTGCCAGCAAGACAGGGTTTAATTCACCCCTCCACTTT,CASKTGFNSPLHF
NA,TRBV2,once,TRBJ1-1,TGTGCCGGAAACAGGGAGAGAAACACTGAAGCTTTCTTT,CAGNRERNTEAFF
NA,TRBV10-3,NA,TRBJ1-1,TGTGCCATCAGTGAGTCCGGGGCCGCTGACACTGAAGCTTTCTTT,CAISESGAADTEAFF
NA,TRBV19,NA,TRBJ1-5,TGTGCCAGTATCGGTGGGGCATCCTTAGGCCAGCCCCAGCATTTT,CASIGGASLGQPQHF
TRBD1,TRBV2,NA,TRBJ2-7,TGTGCCAGCAGCGAAGGGACAGGGCCCTACGAGCAGTACTTC,CASSEGTGPYEQYF